Detailed here is one TCR beta chain. The ends were cut back, 2 bases at V and 4 bases at J, with 12 bases in the middle. The CDR3 extends over 16 amino acids. CDR1 is MNHNS and CDR2 is SASEGT in the germline V gene. The data are from a study of blood T cell repertoires in COVID-19. Assay: immunoSEQ multiplex PCR; the TCRdb copy retains only in-frame clones and omits some. The sample includes about 220,000 clones, about 80% of them seen just once. Source material: peripheral blood. The rearrangement joins TRBV6-1 to TRBJ1-6, with D possibly being TRBD1 (5 bases). This sequence was found in a woman aged 25 to 39 who had recovered from COVID-19. Here the CDR3 DNA reads TGTGCCAGCAGTGAACAGGGCCCCATTTATAATTCACCCCTCCACTTT. Encoded protein: CASSEQGPIYNSPLHF.